This entry describes one TCR beta chain. In the original processing: Scientists estimated how many nucleated cells there were by amplifying reference gene primers. Clones were sequenced by immunoSEQ multiplex PCR, and TCRdb holds only the in-frame ones, with some missing. V, J and clone size derive from that table, while D and trimming were established from the DNA sequence. Among a few hundred thousand clones listed, 85% to 90% were seen once. The CDR3 consists of 14 residues. Trimming took 7 bases from V and 0 from J, leaving 12 bases between them. Germline CDR1 SQVTM, CDR2 ANQGSEA. Seattle-derived patients entered the study during active infection and were followed longitudinally. These data are taken from a study of blood T cell repertoires in COVID-19. Across the whole study: Spain, Italy and the United States supplied samples that represented acute and convalescent COVID-19. In each case, the material was cDNA or gDNA derived from T cells, B-cell-depleted T cells, or PBMCs.

The sequencing sample was made of peripheral blood. This clonotype was sampled from a woman in her 30s with COVID-19, enrolled during active disease. The V gene is TRBV29-1, the J gene TRBJ1-4; D call uncertain. Here the CDR3 reads CSATIYATNEKLFF. The DNA for the CDR3 is TGCAGCGCCACAATATACGCAACTAATGAAAAACTGTTTTTT. The whole variable domain, remainder taken from reference TRBV29-1 and TRBJ1-4, is SAVISQKPSRDICQRGTSLTIQCQVDSQVTMMFWYRQQPGQSLTLIATANQGSEATYESGFVIDKFPISRPNLTFSTLTVSNMSPEDSSIYLCSATIYATNEKLFFGSGTQLSVL.